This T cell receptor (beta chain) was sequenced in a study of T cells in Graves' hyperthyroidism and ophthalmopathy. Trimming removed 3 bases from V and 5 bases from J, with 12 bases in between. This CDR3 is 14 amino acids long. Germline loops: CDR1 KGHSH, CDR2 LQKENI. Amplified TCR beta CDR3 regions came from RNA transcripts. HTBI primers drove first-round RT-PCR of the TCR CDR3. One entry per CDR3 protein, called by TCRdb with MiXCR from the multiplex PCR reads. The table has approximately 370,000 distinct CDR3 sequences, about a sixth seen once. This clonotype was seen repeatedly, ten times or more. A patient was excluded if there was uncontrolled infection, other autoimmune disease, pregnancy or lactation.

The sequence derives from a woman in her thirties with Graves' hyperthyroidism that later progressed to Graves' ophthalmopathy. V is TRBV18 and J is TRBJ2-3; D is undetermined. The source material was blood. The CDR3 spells CASSPRSIQDTQYF. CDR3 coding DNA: TGTGCCAGCTCACCTAGGAGCATTCAAGATACGCAGTATTTT. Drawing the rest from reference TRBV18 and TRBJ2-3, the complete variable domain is NAGVMQNPRHLVRRRGQEARLRCSPMKGHSHVYWYRQLPEEGLKFMVYLQKENIIDESGMPKERFSAEFPKEGPSILRIQQVVRGDSAAYFCASSPRSIQDTQYFGPGTRLTVL.